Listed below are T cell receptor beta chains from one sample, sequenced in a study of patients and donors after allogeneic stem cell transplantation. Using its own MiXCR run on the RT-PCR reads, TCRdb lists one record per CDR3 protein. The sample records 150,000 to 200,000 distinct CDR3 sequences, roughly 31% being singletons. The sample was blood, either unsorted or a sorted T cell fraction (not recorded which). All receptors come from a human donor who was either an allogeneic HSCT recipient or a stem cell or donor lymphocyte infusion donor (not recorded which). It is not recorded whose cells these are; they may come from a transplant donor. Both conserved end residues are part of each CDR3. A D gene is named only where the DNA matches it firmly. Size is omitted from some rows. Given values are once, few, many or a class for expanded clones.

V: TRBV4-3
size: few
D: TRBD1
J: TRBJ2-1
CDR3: CASSQEQGAYNEQFF
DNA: TGCGCCAGCAGCCAAGAACAGGGGGCGTACAATGAGCAGTTCTTC

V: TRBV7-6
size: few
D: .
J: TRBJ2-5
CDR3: CASSLWGETQYF
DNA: TGTGCCAGCAGCTTATGGGGAGAGACCCAGTACTTC

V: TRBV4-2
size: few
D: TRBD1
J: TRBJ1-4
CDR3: CASSQDRDRVGKLFF
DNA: TGTGCCAGCAGCCAAGACCGGGACAGAGTGGGCAAACTGTTTTTT

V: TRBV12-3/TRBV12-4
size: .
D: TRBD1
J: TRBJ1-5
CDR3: CASSFRDRVGQPQHF
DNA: TGTGCCAGCAGTTTCCGGGACAGGGTAGGACAGCCCCAGCATTTT

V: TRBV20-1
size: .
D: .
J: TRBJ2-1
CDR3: CSAPGLGGRDEQFF
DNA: TGCAGTGCCCCAGGACTAGGGGGACGCGATGAGCAGTTCTTC

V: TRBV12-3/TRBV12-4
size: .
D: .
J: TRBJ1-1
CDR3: CASSLMGNGKAFF
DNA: TGTGCCAGCAGTTTAATGGGGAATGGGAAAGCTTTCTTT

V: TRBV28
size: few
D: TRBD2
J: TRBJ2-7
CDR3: CASTLGGRALEQYF
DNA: TGTGCCAGCACCTTGGGGGGGAGGGCCCTCGAGCAGTACTTC

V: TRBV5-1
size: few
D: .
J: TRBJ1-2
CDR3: CASSLEGRQGGYGYTF
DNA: TGCGCCAGCAGCTTGGAGGGCCGGCAGGGTGGCTATGGCTACACCTTC

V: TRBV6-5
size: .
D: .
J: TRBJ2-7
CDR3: CASRSLNGGAYEQYF
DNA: TGTGCCAGCAGGAGCCTGAACGGAGGGGCCTACGAGCAGTACTTC

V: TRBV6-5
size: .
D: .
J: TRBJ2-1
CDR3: CASSYGTAGVNEQFF
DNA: TGTGCCAGCAGTTACGGCACCGCTGGCGTCAATGAGCAGTTCTTC

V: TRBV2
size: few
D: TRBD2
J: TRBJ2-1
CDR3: CAAAGLVSGEQFF
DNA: TGTGCCGCAGCGGGACTAGTATCGGGGGAGCAGTTCTTC

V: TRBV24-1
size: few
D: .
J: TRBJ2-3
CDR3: CATSDPDRDTQYF
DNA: TGTGCCACCAGTGATCCCGACAGGGATACGCAGTATTTT

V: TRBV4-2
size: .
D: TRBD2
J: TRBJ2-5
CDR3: CASTEAGHPKETQYF
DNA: TGTGCCAGCACCGAAGCGGGGCACCCAAAAGAGACCCAGTACTTC

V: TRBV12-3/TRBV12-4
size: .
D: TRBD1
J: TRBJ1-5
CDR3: CASRSGQGGQPQHF
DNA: TGTGCCAGCAGGTCAGGACAGGGCGGTCAGCCCCAGCATTTT

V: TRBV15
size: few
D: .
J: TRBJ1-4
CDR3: CATSRGDTVVITTNEKLFF
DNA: TGTGCCACCAGCAGAGGGGACACGGTCGTTATTACAACTAATGAAAAACTGTTTTTT

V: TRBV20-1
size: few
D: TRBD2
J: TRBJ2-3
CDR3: CSARDWREVDTQYF
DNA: TGCAGTGCTAGAGATTGGCGGGAGGTAGATACGCAGTATTTT

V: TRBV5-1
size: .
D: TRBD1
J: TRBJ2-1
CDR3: CASNWGTGYNEQFF
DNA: TGCGCCAGCAACTGGGGGACAGGGTACAATGAGCAGTTCTTC

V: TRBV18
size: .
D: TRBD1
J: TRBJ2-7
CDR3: CASSPTGTGVWEQYF
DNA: TGTGCCAGCTCACCAACCGGGACAGGGGTTTGGGAGCAGTACTTC

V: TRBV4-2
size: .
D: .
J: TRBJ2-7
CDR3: CASSPGPTWEQYF
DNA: TGTGCCAGCAGCCCGGGACCTACATGGGAGCAGTACTTC

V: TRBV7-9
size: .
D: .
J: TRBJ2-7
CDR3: CASSSRDNYEQYF
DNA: TGTGCCAGCAGCTCCCGGGACAACTACGAGCAGTACTTC

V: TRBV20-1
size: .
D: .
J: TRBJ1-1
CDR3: CSASGPLTGNFEAFF
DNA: TGCAGTGCTAGTGGCCCCCTCACAGGCAATTTTGAAGCTTTCTTT

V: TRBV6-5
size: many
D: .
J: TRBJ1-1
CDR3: CASRDLVYTEAFF
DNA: TGTGCCAGCAGGGACTTGGTGTACACTGAAGCTTTCTTT

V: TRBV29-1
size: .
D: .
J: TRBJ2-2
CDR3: CSVGAEPTRELFF
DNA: TGCAGCGTTGGGGCCGAACCTACCCGGGAGCTGTTTTTT

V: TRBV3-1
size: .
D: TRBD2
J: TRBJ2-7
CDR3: CASSLGLAGGPISYEQYF
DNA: TGTGCCAGCAGCCTGGGACTAGCGGGAGGGCCTATCTCCTACGAGCAGTACTTC

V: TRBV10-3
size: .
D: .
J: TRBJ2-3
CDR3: CAIAGRLVTDTQYF
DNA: TGTGCCATCGCCGGACGTCTAGTCACAGATACGCAGTATTTT

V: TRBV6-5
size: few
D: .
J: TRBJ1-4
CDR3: CASSSKGLPRGVEEKLFF
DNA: TGTGCCAGCAGTTCTAAGGGCCTTCCCAGGGGAGTTGAGGAAAAACTGTTTTTT

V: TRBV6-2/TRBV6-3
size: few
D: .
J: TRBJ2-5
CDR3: CASRGPGKETQYF
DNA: TGTGCCAGCCGCGGTCCGGGCAAAGAGACCCAGTACTTC

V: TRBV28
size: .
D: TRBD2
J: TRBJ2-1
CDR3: CASSPGLADNEQFF
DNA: TGTGCCAGCAGTCCGGGACTAGCTGACAATGAGCAGTTCTTC

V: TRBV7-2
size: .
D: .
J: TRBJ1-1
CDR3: CASSTQGITEAFF
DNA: TGTGCCAGCAGCACACAGGGTATCACTGAAGCTTTCTTT

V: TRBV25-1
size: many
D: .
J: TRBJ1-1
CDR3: CASSEGVYTNTEAFF
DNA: TGTGCCAGCAGTGAAGGGGTTTACACGAACACTGAAGCTTTCTTT

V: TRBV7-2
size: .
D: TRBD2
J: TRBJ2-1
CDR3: CASSLREGSDEQFF
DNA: TGTGCCAGCAGCTTACGGGAGGGATCTGATGAGCAGTTCTTC

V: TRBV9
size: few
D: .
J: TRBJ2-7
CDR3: CASSPRTGTSPYEQYF
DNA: TGTGCCAGCAGCCCCCGGACCGGGACTTCGCCATACGAGCAGTACTTC